The 24 T cell receptor beta chains below come from one sample, sequenced in a study of shared clonotypes between healthy human individuals. This table comes from immunoSEQ multiplex PCR, and its TCRdb copy is limited to in-frame clones, with some not included. The sample comprises about 1.5 million clones, approximately 97% of which are singletons, and about 1% rests with the top ten. The sequencing sample was made of naive CD4+ T cells sorted from blood. The subset: CD45RA+ positively selected. These receptor sequences come from a man aged 25-45 years in good health.

The chain has TRBV19 and TRBJ2-6; either TRBD1 or TRBD2 may supply D (7 bases each). The CDR3 has 18 amino acids. Germline values: CDR1 LNHDA, CDR2 SQIVND (reference sequence). Trimming stripped 3 bases from V and 2 bases from J, with 17 bases between. The CDR3 spells CASSIRGTTITGANVLTF. The CDR3 bases are TGTGCCAGTAGTATCAGGGGGACTACTATTACTGGGGCCAACGTCCTGACTTTC.

The chain couples TRBV2 to TRBJ2-7, with TRBD2 matching over 11 bases. This CDR3 has 15 residues. V lost 4 bases to trimming and J lost 3 bases; unmatched junction nucleotides: 5. The germline CDR1 and CDR2 sequences are SNHLY and FYNNEI. The CDR3 region is CASSGSSGRNYEQYF. The CDR3, as DNA: TGTGCCAGCAGTGGCTCTAGCGGGAGGAACTACGAGCAGTACTTC.

About this clone: Mismatch with germline at one junction end may stem from a read error. V gene TRBV7-2 combines with J gene TRBJ2-3, with TRBD2 identical over 10 bases. The length of the CDR3 is 11 residues. CDR1 is SGHTA, CDR2 FQGNSA, per germline. CDR3 coding DNA: TGTGCCAGCAGCGGACCGGGACTAGCGAATTTT. Encoded protein: CASSGPGLANF.

The gene calls are TRBV10-3 and TRBJ2-7; D is ambiguous. Per the germline V gene, CDR1 is ENHRY and CDR2 is SYGVKD. With 2 bases removed from V and 2 bases from J, the gap between germline ends came to 13 bases. The CDR3 totals 15 residues. CDR3 protein: CAISEGLGRAYEQYF. The CDR3 DNA sequence: TGTGCCATCAGTGAGGGTTTGGGAAGGGCCTACGAGCAGTACTTC.

This chain links TRBV7-2 with TRBJ1-1; D not resolved. V gave up 5 bases and J gave up 1 base, with 11 bases separating them. CDR1 and CDR2 from the germline V gene are SGHTA and FQGNSA. This CDR3 has 14 amino acids. The CDR3 bases are TGTGCCAGCAGCCTGCCCGGGAAGAACACTGAAGCTTTCTTT. This codes for CASSLPGKNTEAFF.

The V call is TRBV7-3, the J call TRBJ2-2, with 8 nucleotides matching TRBD2. Trimming removed 4 bases from V and 0 bases from J; junction bases left unmatched: 4. Germline CDR1 is SGHTA and CDR2 is FQGTGA. The CDR3 length is 16 residues. CDR3 DNA sequence: TGTGCCAGCAGCTCAAATAGCGGGGCGAACACCGGGGAGCTGTTTTTT. Translating it yields CASSSNSGANTGELFF.

The V gene is TRBV6-9, the J gene TRBJ2-1, with D perhaps being TRBD1 or TRBD2 (5 bases each). Trimming cost V 3 bases and J 8 bases, with 17 bases left between them. The CDR3 sequence is 15 residues long. Germline CDR1 is MNHGY and CDR2 is SVAAGI. The CDR3 nucleotides read TGTGCCAGCAGTTACGTTTGGGCCGGGGACGATGAGCAGTTCTTC. Amino acid sequence: CASSYVWAGDDEQFF.

The chain uses TRBV5-1 and TRBJ2-5, with 9 bases identical to TRBD1. The CDR3 is made up of 17 amino acids. Trimming cost V 9 bases and J 5 bases; bases outside gene matches: 20. Germline V CDR1 and CDR2: SGHRS, YFSETQ. The CDR3 protein is CATQTGGFSGGEETQYF. The CDR3, as DNA: TGCGCCACCCAAACAGGGGGCTTCAGCGGAGGGGAGGAGACCCAGTACTTC.

This chain connects TRBV18 to TRBJ2-3, with unresolved D. The CDR3 contains 15 residues. Germline loops: CDR1 KGHSH, CDR2 LQKENI. The ends were cut back, 2 bases at V and 4 bases at J, with 13 bases in the middle. CDR3 loop: CASSPTVGRPDTQYF. The DNA of the CDR3 is TGTGCCAGCTCACCAACGGTGGGAAGACCAGATACGCAGTATTTT.

The V and J genes are TRBV2 and TRBJ2-1; 7 positions agree with TRBD1. The V gene end was trimmed by 2 bases and the J gene end by 5 bases; junction bases not matched to a gene: 6. CDR1 and CDR2 (germline): SNHLY, FYNNEI. This CDR3 contains 15 residues. The CDR3 sequence is CASSETGQINNEQFF. Written as DNA, the CDR3 is TGTGCCAGCAGTGAAACGGGACAGATTAACAATGAGCAGTTCTTC. The full variable domain, with the rest looked up from reference TRBV2 and TRBJ2-1, is EPEVTQTPSHQVTQMGQEVILRCVPISNHLYFYWYRQILGQKVEFLVSFYNNEISEKSEIFDDQFSVERPDGSNFTLKIRSTKLEDSAMYFCASSETGQINNEQFFGPGTRLTVL.

V gene TRBV7-8 combines with J gene TRBJ2-7; 7 bases match TRBD1. The germline gives CDR1 SGHVS, CDR2 FQNEAQ. Trimming cost V 4 bases and J 1 base; bases outside gene matches: 4. The length of the CDR3 is 14 residues. CDR3 loop: CASSWGTDSYEQYF. CDR3 nucleotide sequence: TGTGCCAGCAGCTGGGGGACAGATTCCTACGAGCAGTACTTC.

This chain links TRBV7-2 with TRBJ2-5; D is undetermined. The germline V gene encodes CDR1 SGHTA and CDR2 FQGNSA. V dropped 5 bases and J dropped 1 base, with 11 bases sitting between them. This CDR3 spans 14 amino acids. CDR3 sequence: CASSRTVSQETQYF. The CDR3 DNA is TGTGCCAGCAGCCGGACCGTGTCCCAAGAGACCCAGTACTTC.

The V and J genes are TRBV9 and TRBJ2-7, with D perhaps being TRBD1 or TRBD2 (5 bases each). This CDR3 region has 15 residues. The ends were cut back, 0 bases at V and 0 bases at J, with 10 bases in the middle. Germline V CDR1 and CDR2: SGDLS, YYNGEE. CDR3: CASSVGGSYSYEQYF. The CDR3 bases are TGTGCCAGCAGCGTAGGGGGGTCTTACTCCTACGAGCAGTACTTC.

The rearrangement links TRBV28 to TRBJ2-7; weak D call: TRBD2 (6 bases). Germline-derived CDR1 and CDR2 are MDHEN and SYDVKM. Trimming took 4 bases from V and 12 from J, leaving 22 bases between them. The CDR3 length is 14 residues. CDR3: CASSSNRDSIPVYF. The CDR3 region has the DNA TGTGCCAGCAGTTCGAATCGGGACTCTATCCCGGTGTACTTC. Full variable domain (remainder filled in from reference TRBV28 and TRBJ2-7): DVKVTQSSRYLVKRTGEKVFLECVQDMDHENMFWYRQDPGLGLRLIYFSYDVKMKEKGDIPEGYSVSREKKERFSLILESASTNQTSMYLCASSSNRDSIPVYFGPGTRLTVT.

This chain links TRBV15 with TRBJ2-2, with 10 bases identical to TRBD1. The J segment lost 2 bases and the V segment lost 9 bases, leaving 6 bases of the junction unmatched. The CDR3 length is 15 residues. Germline CDR1 LNHNV, CDR2 YYDKDF (reference sequence). The CDR3 region is CATARTGGNTGELFF. The CDR3 nucleotides are TGTGCCACGGCCAGGACAGGGGGAAACACCGGGGAGCTGTTTTTT. Combining the CDR3 with reference TRBV15 and TRBJ2-2 gives the whole variable domain DAMVIQNPRYQVTQFGKPVTLSCSQTLNHNVMYWYQQKSSQAPKLLFHYYDKDFNNEADTPDNFQSRRPNTSFCFLDIRSPGLGDTAMYLCATARTGGNTGELFFGEGSRLTVL.

V and J are TRBV5-5 and TRBJ2-2; a possible D gene is TRBD1 (6 bases). The ends were cut back, 4 bases at V and 1 base at J, with 8 bases in the middle. CDR3 length: 14 amino acids. Per the germline V gene, CDR1 is SGHKS and CDR2 is YYEKEE (reference sequence). CDR3 coding DNA: TGTGCCAGCAGCGTGGACAGGAACACCGGGGAGCTGTTTTTT. Translating gives CASSVDRNTGELFF. The whole variable domain, remainder taken from reference TRBV5-5 and TRBJ2-2, is DAGVTQSPTHLIKTRGQQVTLRCSPISGHKSVSWYQQVLGQGPQFIFQYYEKEERGRGNFPDRFSARQFPNYSSELNVNALLLGDSALYLCASSVDRNTGELFFGEGSRLTVL.

This chain uses TRBV5-6 with TRBJ2-2; no firm D call. The CDR3 has 15 residues. V gave up 0 bases and J gave up 3 bases, with 9 bases separating them. In germline, CDR1 is SGHDT, CDR2 YYEEEE. The CDR3 region has the DNA TGTGCCAGCAGCTTGGGTTGGCCTCACACCGGGGAGCTGTTTTTT. This gives the protein CASSLGWPHTGELFF.

V and J are TRBV4-2 and TRBJ1-5; D is perhaps TRBD1 (6 bases). This CDR3 is built from 14 residues. CDR1 is LGHNA, CDR2 YNFKEQ, per germline. Trimming cost V 0 bases and J 7 bases, with 10 bases left between them. CDR3 protein: CASSQDTGRQPQHF. In nucleotides, the CDR3 is TGTGCCAGCAGCCAAGATACAGGGAGACAGCCCCAGCATTTT.

The chain recombines TRBV6-1 with TRBJ2-1; no clear D. V was trimmed by 2 bases and J by 8 bases, leaving 7 bases between them. This CDR3 comprises 12 residues. CDR1 and CDR2 from the germline V gene are MNHNS and SASEGT. The CDR3 sequence is CASSELGYEQFF. The DNA for the CDR3 is TGTGCCAGCAGTGAACTGGGCTATGAGCAGTTCTTC.

The chain links TRBV7-3 to TRBJ2-7; 8 positions agree with TRBD1. Germline trimming cut 5 bases from V and 6 bases from J; bases unmatched to any gene: 9. Germline V lookup: CDR1 SGHTA, CDR2 FQGTGA. This CDR3 has 14 amino acids. The CDR3 DNA sequence: TGTGCCAGCAGCCCAGGACAGGGTTTCAGCGAGCAGTACTTC. This gives the protein CASSPGQGFSEQYF. Using reference TRBV7-3 and TRBJ2-7 for the parts outside the CDR3, the full variable domain is GAGVSQTPSNKVTEKGKYVELRCDPISGHTALYWYRQSLGQGPEFLIYFQGTGAADDSGLPNDRFFAVRPEGSVSTLKIQRTERGDSAVYLCASSPGQGFSEQYFGPGTRLTVT.

The rearrangement joins TRBV4-2 to TRBJ2-3; possibly TRBD1 or TRBD2 for D (5 bases each). The CDR3 loop spans 17 amino acids. CDR1 LGHNA and CDR2 YNFKEQ come from the germline V gene. With 0 bases removed from V and 1 base from J, the gap between germline ends came to 14 bases. The chain's CDR3 is CASSQDSARGGTDTQYF. The CDR3 coding sequence is TGTGCCAGCAGCCAAGATTCGGCTCGGGGCGGCACAGATACGCAGTATTTT.

The count of this clone is one. This chain connects TRBV4-1 to TRBJ2-2; the D is unclear. Trimming took off 1 base at V and 6 bases at J, with 9 bases between the two ends. The germline CDR1 and CDR2 sequences are MGHRA and YSYEKL. The CDR3 sequence is 14 residues long. CDR3 in DNA: TGCGCCAGCAGCCAAGTCGGAGCTGCCGGGGAGCTGTTTTTT. It is translated as CASSQVGAAGELFF.

This chain uses TRBV27 with TRBJ2-3; D not certain. Looked up from germline, CDR1 is MNHEY and CDR2 is SMNVEV (reference sequence). The CDR3 consists of 13 residues. Trimming cost V 6 bases and J 9 bases, with 16 bases left between them. The CDR3 protein is CASSFTPRDTQYF. CDR3 sequence (DNA): TGTGCCAGCAGCTTCACCCCTAGAGACACGCAGTATTTT.

This clone was found once. The rearrangement uses TRBV9 and TRBJ2-3; no reliable D call. This CDR3 is 14 amino acids long. V was trimmed by 0 bases and J by 5 bases, leaving 10 bases between them. Per the germline V gene, CDR1 is SGDLS and CDR2 is YYNGEE. CDR3 bases: TGTGCCAGCAGCGTAGTTTGGGGAAAAGATACGCAGTATTTT. Its translation: CASSVVWGKDTQYF.